These 17 T cell receptor beta chains share one sample of origin, sequenced in a study of blood T cells in healthy people across ages. Primed by a sample-barcoded 5' primer and a J-beta primer mix, a second PCR proceeded for roughly 6 to 12 cycles. TCRdb ran MiXCR on the 5' RACE reads and lists one entry per CDR3 protein. Here the sample spans approximately 960,000 distinct CDR3 sequences, 25% to 35% being singletons. The data were also submitted as part of a second study, on T cells of mothers and their children.

Sequenced: blood. These TCRs come from a woman in her thirties or forties in good health.

This chain links TRBV7-2 with TRBJ2-7, with a tentative D call TRBD1 (6 bases). The CDR3 runs to 14 residues. Deletions cut 4 bases from V and 6 bases from J, with 16 bases between. CDR1 and CDR2 from the germline V gene are SGHTA and FQGNSA. The CDR3 is CASSSQGRGSEQYF. The CDR3 nucleotides read TGTGCCAGCAGCTCCCAGGGCAGGGGATCCGAGCAGTACTTC.

This clonotype was recorded many times. The chain joins TRBV27 to TRBJ2-1; D is perhaps TRBD1 (6 bases). The length of the CDR3 is 13 residues. Germline CDR1 MNHEY, CDR2 SMNVEV (reference sequence). V lost 7 bases to trimming and J lost 3 bases, with 10 bases between them. The CDR3 DNA reads TGTGCCAGCAAGCTACAGGGCTACAATGAGCAGTTCTTC. Its protein product is CASKLQGYNEQFF.

The chain recombines TRBV6-1 with TRBJ1-1; D remains unclear. Germline V lookup: CDR1 MNHNS, CDR2 SASEGT. CDR3 size: 15 residues. V lost 0 bases, J lost 1 base, and 9 bases lay in between. This CDR3 is CASSEALGKNTEAFF. The CDR3 bases are TGTGCCAGCAGTGAAGCGCTAGGGAAGAACACTGAAGCTTTCTTT.

CDR3: CSASFGQRETQYF. The DNA of the CDR3 is TGCAGTGCCAGCTTCGGACAGAGAGAGACCCAGTACTTC. V is TRBV20-1 and J is TRBJ2-5, with D maybe TRBD1 (6 bases). This CDR3 comprises 13 residues. Germline V gene sequence: CDR1 DFQATT, CDR2 SNEGSKA (reference sequence). V dropped 6 bases and J dropped 4 bases, with 15 bases sitting between them.

In the case of this clonotype: A much larger clone lies a single base off, so this may be a read error. V gene TRBV3-1 combines with J gene TRBJ2-4, with TRBD2 matching over 7 bases. The length of the CDR3 is 16 residues. V lost 4 bases, J lost 8 bases, and 14 bases stayed unmatched. Per the germline V gene, CDR1 is LGHDT and CDR2 is YNNKEL (reference sequence). The CDR3 is CASSPWLGLGRHIQYF. CDR3 nucleotide sequence: TGTGCCAGCAGCCCGTGGCTCGGACTAGGTCGTCACATTCAGTACTTC. Full variable domain (missing parts from reference TRBV3-1 and TRBJ2-4): DTAVSQTPKYLVTQMGNDKSIKCEQNLGHDTMYWYKQDSKKFLKIMFSYNNKELIINETVPNRFSPKSPDKAHLNLHINSLELGDSAVYFCASSPWLGLGRHIQYFGAGTRLSVL.

The chain employs TRBV27 and TRBJ2-3; TRBD2 aligns across 11 bases. Germline CDR1 reads MNHEY; CDR2 reads SMNVEV (reference sequence). The trim removed 5 bases at V and 1 base at J, leaving 11 bases unmatched. There are 18 residues in the CDR3. The DNA of the CDR3 is TGTGCCAGCAGTGAAAGACTAGCGGGGACCTGGGGCACAGATACGCAGTATTTT. It codes for CASSERLAGTWGTDTQYF.

V gene TRBV4-1 combines with J gene TRBJ1-1; 7 bases match TRBD1. This CDR3 region has 16 residues. Germline V gene sequence: CDR1 MGHRA, CDR2 YSYEKL. The V gene end was trimmed by 2 bases and the J gene end by 5 bases; junction bases not matched to a gene: 11. The chain's CDR3 is CASSQRGPPGDTEAFF. The CDR3 DNA reads as TGCGCCAGCAGCCAAAGGGGGCCCCCAGGAGATACTGAAGCTTTCTTT.

This clonotype showed up many times. The rearrangement links TRBV28 to TRBJ2-1; D call uncertain. CDR1 is MDHEN, CDR2 SYDVKM, per germline. This CDR3 has 14 residues. Trimming removed 2 bases at V and 8 bases at J, with 13 bases between. Here the CDR3 reads CASSLPDPQYEQFF. The CDR3 region has the DNA TGTGCCAGCAGTTTACCCGACCCTCAATATGAGCAGTTCTTC.

The chain links TRBV7-2 to TRBJ2-3; the match to TRBD2 covers 13 bases. The CDR3 contains 18 residues. Germline CDR1 SGHTA, CDR2 FQGNSA. V lost 3 bases to trimming and J lost 2 bases; unmatched junction nucleotides: 8. CDR3 residues: CASSFLPGLAGPTDTQYF. The CDR3 region has the DNA TGTGCCAGCAGCTTTTTGCCGGGACTAGCGGGGCCCACAGATACGCAGTATTTT.

The chain combines TRBV5-5 with TRBJ1-1; weak D call: TRBD1 (6 bases). V was cut by 4 bases and J by 3 bases, with 16 bases left in between. Per the germline V gene, CDR1 is SGHKS and CDR2 is YYEKEE (reference sequence). The CDR3 length is 15 residues. CDR3 residues: CASSRSGQLDTEAFF. CDR3 nucleotide sequence: TGTGCCAGCAGCAGGTCCGGACAGCTGGACACTGAAGCTTTCTTT.

A remark on this clonotype: The CDR3 does not close with the conserved phenylalanine or tryptophan, likely indicating a read error. The rearrangement joins TRBV30 to TRBJ1-5; unclear D gene. V was pared by 3 bases and J by 7 bases, with 10 bases between. CDR3 length: 12 residues. From germline, CDR1 is GTSNPN and CDR2 SVGIG (reference sequence). In DNA form, the CDR3 reads TGTGCCTGGAGAGACAACGGGCAGCCCCAGCATTGT. Translation: CAWRDNGQPQHC.

In its sample, this clonotype was seen a few times. V is TRBV7-2 and J is TRBJ2-1; TRBD1 matches 8 bases. Germline V gives CDR1 SGHTA, CDR2 FQGNSA. Trimming removed 1 base from V and 4 bases from J; junction bases left unmatched: 6. CDR3 length: 16 amino acids. The DNA of the CDR3 is TGTGCCAGCAGCTTAGTAGGACAGGGCTTATACAATGAGCAGTTCTTC. Amino acid sequence: CASSLVGQGLYNEQFF.

This chain connects TRBV28 to TRBJ1-2, with TRBD1 identical over 9 bases. This CDR3 region has 15 residues. In germline, CDR1 is MDHEN, CDR2 SYDVKM. V lost 4 bases, J lost 4 bases, and 7 bases stayed unmatched. In nucleotides, the CDR3 is TGTGCCAGCAGTTCCGGACAGGGGTTGGTCTATGGCTACACCTTC. Translation gives CASSSGQGLVYGYTF.

The chain employs TRBV20-1 and TRBJ1-5; D not resolved. V shed 1 base and J shed 8 bases, with 6 bases lying between them. Germline values: CDR1 DFQATT, CDR2 SNEGSKA (reference sequence). The CDR3 spans 11 residues. The CDR3 is CSARGEEPQHF. The CDR3 region has the DNA TGCAGTGCTAGAGGAGAGGAGCCCCAGCATTTT.

The rearrangement links TRBV6-6 to TRBJ1-2; D may be TRBD1 (5 bases). The CDR3 is 13 residues long. Trimming stripped 10 bases from V and 5 bases from J, with 17 bases between. Germline CDR1 is MNHNY and CDR2 is SVGAGI (reference sequence). Written as DNA, the CDR3 is TGTGCCACCCAAGGGACTGCCGAATATGGCTACACCTTC. Translation: CATQGTAEYGYTF.

J is TRBJ1-2 and V is TRBV5-1; 8 positions agree with TRBD1. Germline assignment: CDR1 SGHRS and CDR2 YFSETQ. CDR3 length equals 18 residues. V was clipped by 3 bases and J by 0 bases; unmatched bases: 13. Here the CDR3 reads CASSSPAAGGISNYGYTF. In DNA form, the CDR3 reads TGCGCCAGCAGCTCCCCCGCGGCAGGGGGCATATCTAACTATGGCTACACCTTC. The full variable domain, completed using reference TRBV5-1 and TRBJ1-2, is KAGVTQTPRYLIKTRGQQVTLSCSPISGHRSVSWYQQTPGQGLQFLFEYFSETQRNKGNFPGRFSGRQFSNSRSEMNVSTLELGDSALYLCASSSPAAGGISNYGYTFGSGTRLTVV.

The chain is built from TRBV21-1 and TRBJ2-7; the table's D call TRBD1 went unverified against the DNA. TRBV21-1 is an annotated pseudogene. The CDR3 consists of 17 residues. The CDR3 region is CASSTPFRRGLPYEQYF. In DNA form, the CDR3 reads TGTGCCAGCAGCACCCCGTTTCGAAGGGGGCTCCCCTACGAGCAGTACTTC.